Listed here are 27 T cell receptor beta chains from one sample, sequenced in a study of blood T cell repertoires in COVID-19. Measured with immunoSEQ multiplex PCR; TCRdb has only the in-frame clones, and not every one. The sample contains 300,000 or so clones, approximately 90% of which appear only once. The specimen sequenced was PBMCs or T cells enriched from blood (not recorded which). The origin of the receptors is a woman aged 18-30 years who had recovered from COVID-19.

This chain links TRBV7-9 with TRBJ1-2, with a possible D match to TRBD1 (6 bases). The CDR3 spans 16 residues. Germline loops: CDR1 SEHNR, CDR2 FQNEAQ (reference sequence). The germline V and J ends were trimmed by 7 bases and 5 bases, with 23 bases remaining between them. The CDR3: CASTVKWVGQNYGYTF. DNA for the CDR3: TGTGCCAGCACCGTAAAGTGGGTCGGACAGAATTATGGCTACACCTTC.

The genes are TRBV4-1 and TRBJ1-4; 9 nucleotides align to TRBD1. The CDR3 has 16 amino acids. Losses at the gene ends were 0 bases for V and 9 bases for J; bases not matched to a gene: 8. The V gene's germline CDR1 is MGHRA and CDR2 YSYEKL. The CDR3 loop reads CASSQDPGTGFQKLFF. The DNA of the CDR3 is TGCGCCAGCAGCCAAGACCCCGGGACAGGGTTTCAAAAACTGTTTTTT.

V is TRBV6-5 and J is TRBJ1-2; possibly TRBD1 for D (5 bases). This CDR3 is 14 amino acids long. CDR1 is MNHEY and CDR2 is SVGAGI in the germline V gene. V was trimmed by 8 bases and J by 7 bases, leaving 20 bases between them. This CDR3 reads CASPSGGRDFGYTF. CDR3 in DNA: TGTGCCAGCCCTTCTGGGGGAAGGGACTTTGGCTACACCTTC.

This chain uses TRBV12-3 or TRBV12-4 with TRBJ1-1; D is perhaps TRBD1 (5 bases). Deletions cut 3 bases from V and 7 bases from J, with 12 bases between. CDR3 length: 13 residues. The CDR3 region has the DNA TGTGCCAGCAGTTTGGGGGGAGCTCATGAAGCTTTCTTT. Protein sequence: CASSLGGAHEAFF.

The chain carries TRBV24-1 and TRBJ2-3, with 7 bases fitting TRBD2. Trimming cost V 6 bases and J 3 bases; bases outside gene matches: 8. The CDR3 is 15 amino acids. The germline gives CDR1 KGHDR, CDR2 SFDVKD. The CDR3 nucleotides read TGTGCCACCAGTAGACCATCGGGGGGTACAGATACGCAGTATTTT. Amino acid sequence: CATSRPSGGTDTQYF.

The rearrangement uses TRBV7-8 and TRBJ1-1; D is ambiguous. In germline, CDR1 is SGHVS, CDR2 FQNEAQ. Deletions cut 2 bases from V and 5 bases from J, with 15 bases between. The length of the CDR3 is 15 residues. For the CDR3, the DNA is TGTGCCAGCAGCTTATCTCGGGGTTCGGGAACTGAAGCTTTCTTT. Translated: CASSLSRGSGTEAFF.

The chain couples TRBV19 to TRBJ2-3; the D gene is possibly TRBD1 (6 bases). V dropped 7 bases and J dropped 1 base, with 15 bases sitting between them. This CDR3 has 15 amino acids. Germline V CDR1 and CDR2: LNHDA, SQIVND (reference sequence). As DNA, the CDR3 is TGTGCCAGTACCACGGCAGGGGCCCGCACAGATACGCAGTATTTT. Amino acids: CASTTAGARTDTQYF.

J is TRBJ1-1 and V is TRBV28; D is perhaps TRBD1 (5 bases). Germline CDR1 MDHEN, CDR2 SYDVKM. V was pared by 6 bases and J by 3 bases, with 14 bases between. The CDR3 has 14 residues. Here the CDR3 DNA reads TGTGCCAGCAGCCCCATTGGGGGGGACACTGAAGCTTTCTTT. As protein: CASSPIGGDTEAFF.

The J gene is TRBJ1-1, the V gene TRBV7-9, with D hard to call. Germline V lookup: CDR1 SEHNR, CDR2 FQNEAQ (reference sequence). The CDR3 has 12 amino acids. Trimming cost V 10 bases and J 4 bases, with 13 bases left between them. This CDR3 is CATRLGPTEAFF. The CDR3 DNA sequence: TGTGCCACCCGCCTAGGCCCCACTGAAGCTTTCTTT.

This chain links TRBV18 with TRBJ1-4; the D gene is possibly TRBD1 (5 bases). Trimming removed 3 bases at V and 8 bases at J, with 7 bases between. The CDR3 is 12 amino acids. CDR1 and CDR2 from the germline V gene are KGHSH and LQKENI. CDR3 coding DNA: TGTGCCAGCTCACCGGGGGGAGAAAAACTGTTTTTT. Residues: CASSPGGEKLFF.

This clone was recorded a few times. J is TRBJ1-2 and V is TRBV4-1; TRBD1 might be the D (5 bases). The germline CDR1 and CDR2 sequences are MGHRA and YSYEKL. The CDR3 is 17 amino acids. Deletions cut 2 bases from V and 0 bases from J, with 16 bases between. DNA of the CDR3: TGCGCCAGCAGCCAACTTGTGATTGGGGGGACTAACTATGGCTACACCTTC. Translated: CASSQLVIGGTNYGYTF.

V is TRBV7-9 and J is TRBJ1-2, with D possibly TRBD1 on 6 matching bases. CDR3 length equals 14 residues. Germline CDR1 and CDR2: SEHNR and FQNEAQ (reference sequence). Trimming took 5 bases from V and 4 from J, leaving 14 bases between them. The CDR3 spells CASSEDSPRYGYTF. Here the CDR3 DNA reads TGTGCCAGCAGCGAGGACAGCCCACGCTATGGCTACACCTTC.

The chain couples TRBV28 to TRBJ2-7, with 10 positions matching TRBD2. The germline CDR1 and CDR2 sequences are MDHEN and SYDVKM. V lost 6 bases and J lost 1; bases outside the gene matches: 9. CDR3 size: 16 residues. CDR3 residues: CASSPASGGESYEQYF. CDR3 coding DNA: TGTGCCAGCAGCCCTGCTAGCGGGGGTGAATCCTACGAGCAGTACTTC.

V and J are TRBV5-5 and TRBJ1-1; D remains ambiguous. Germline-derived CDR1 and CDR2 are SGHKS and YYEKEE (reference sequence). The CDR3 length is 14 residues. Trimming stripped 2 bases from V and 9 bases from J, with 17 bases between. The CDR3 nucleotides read TGTGCCAGCAGCTTTCAGCCGGAACAGTATCAAGCTTTCTTT. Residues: CASSFQPEQYQAFF.

The CDR3 DNA reads as TGTGCCACCAGTGATCGGACTAGCGGGACCGAGCAGTTCTTC. It specifies CATSDRTSGTEQFF. This chain connects TRBV24-1 to TRBJ2-1, with 12 bases fitting TRBD2. The CDR3 has 14 amino acids. Trimming took 3 bases from V and 10 from J; bases not matched to a gene: 3. Germline lookup yields CDR1 KGHDR and CDR2 SFDVKD.

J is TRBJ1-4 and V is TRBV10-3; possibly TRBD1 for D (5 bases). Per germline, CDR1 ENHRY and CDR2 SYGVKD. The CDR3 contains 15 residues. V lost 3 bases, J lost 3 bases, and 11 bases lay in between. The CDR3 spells CAISDREVPNEKLFF. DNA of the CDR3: TGTGCCATCAGTGACAGGGAGGTACCTAATGAAAAACTGTTTTTT.

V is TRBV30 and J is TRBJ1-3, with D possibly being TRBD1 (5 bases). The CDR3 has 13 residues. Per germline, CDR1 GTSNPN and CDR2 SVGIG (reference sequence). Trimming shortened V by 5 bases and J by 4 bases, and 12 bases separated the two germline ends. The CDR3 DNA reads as TGTGCCTGGGCGGGGGACGACGGAAACACCATATATTTT. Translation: CAWAGDDGNTIYF.

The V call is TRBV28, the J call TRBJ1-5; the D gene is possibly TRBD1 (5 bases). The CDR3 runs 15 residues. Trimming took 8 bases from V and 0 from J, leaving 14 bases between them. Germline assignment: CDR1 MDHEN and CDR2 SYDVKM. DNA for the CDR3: TGTGCCAGCGGGGGGGGAGAACCTAGCAATCAGCCCCAGCATTTT. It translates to CASGGGEPSNQPQHF.

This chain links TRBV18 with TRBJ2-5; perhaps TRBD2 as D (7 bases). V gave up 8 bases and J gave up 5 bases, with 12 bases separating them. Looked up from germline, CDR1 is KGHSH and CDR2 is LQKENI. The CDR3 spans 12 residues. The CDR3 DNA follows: TGTGCCAGCCGGGGGGCCCAGGAGACCCAGTACTTC. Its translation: CASRGAQETQYF.

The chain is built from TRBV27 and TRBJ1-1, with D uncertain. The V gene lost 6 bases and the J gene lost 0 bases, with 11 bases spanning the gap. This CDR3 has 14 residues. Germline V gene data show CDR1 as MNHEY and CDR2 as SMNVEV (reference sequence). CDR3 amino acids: CASSPSGLNTEAFF. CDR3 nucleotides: TGTGCCAGCAGCCCGTCAGGATTGAACACTGAAGCTTTCTTT.

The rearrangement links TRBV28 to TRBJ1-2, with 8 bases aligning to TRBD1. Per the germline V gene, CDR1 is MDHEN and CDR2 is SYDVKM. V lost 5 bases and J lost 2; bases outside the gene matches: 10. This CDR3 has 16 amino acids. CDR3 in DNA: TGTGCCAGCAGTGATCGTACAGGGGGAGAAAACTATGGCTACACCTTC. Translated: CASSDRTGGENYGYTF.

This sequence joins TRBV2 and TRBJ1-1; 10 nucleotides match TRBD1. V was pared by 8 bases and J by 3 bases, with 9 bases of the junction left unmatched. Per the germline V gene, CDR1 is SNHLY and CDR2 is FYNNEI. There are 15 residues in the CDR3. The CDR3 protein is CASPPPGTGDTEAFF. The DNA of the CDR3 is TGTGCCAGCCCCCCTCCCGGGACAGGGGACACTGAAGCTTTCTTT.

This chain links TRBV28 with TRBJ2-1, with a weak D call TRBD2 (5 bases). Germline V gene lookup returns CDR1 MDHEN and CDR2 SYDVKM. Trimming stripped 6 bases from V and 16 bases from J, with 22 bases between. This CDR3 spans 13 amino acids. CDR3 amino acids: CASSVPPGTLVFF. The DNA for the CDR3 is TGTGCCAGCAGCGTACCTCCGGGAACACTCGTTTTCTTC.

The CDR3 here is CASSLGLAGNTGELFF. DNA for the CDR3: TGTGCCAGCAGCCTGGGACTAGCGGGGAACACCGGGGAGCTGTTTTTT. The V call is TRBV2, the J call TRBJ2-2; 12 bases are shared with TRBD2. The V gene's germline CDR1 is SNHLY and CDR2 FYNNEI. The V gene end was trimmed by 6 bases and the J gene end by 1 base; junction bases not matched to a gene: 3. This CDR3 has 16 amino acids.

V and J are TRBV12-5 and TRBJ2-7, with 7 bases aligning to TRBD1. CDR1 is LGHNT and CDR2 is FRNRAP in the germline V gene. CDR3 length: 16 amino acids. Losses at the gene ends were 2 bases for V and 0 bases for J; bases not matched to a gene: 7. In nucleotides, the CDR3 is TGTGCTAGTGGTTTGACTCGGGACAGCTACTCCTACGAGCAGTACTTC. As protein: CASGLTRDSYSYEQYF.

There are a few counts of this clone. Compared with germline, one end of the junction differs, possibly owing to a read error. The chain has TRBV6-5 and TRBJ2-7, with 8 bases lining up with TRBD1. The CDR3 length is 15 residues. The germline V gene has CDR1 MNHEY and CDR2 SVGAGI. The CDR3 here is CASSNSRGQSYEQYF. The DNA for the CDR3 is TGTGCCAGCAGTAACTCCAGGGGGCAAAGCTACGAGCAGTACTTC.

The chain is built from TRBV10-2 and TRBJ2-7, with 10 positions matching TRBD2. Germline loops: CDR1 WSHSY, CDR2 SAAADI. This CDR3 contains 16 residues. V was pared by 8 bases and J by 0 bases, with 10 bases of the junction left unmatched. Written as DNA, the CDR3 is TGCGCCAGCCTGGATAGCGGGGGGTATATCTCCTACGAGCAGTACTTC. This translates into CASLDSGGYISYEQYF.